The rows below give T cell receptor beta chains drawn from one sample of a study of response to subunit inactivated influenza vaccine. MiXCR was run by TCRdb on the RT-PCR reads, yielding one entry per CDR3 protein. This repertoire shows about 620,000 distinct CDR3 sequences, about 10% found once; its top ten account for roughly a tenth. The material sequenced was PBMCs from blood, taken on the day of vaccination. The origin of the receptors is a man aged 50 to 60 who received an inactivated influenza vaccine. The CDR3 runs from the conserved cysteine through the conserved F or W. Fields, in order: V gene, clone size, CDR3 length, D gene, J gene, CDR3 protein, CDR3 DNA. D genes are given only for firm matches. For some rows the clone size is stated as once, few or many, or as a class when expanded; others skip it.

V gene: TRBV27
clone size: .
CDR3 length: 14
D gene: TRBD2
J gene: TRBJ2-2
CDR3 protein: CASSIAGGRGELFF
CDR3 DNA: TGTGCCAGCAGTATAGCGGGGGGGCGCGGGGAGCTGTTTTTT

V gene: TRBV11-1
clone size: .
CDR3 length: 18
D gene: TRBD2
J gene: TRBJ2-2
CDR3 protein: CASSLAPGGRPNTGELFF
CDR3 DNA: TGTGCCAGCAGCTTAGCCCCCGGGGGGAGGCCAAACACCGGGGAGCTGTTTTTT

V gene: TRBV20-1
clone size: .
CDR3 length: 15
D gene: TRBD2
J gene: TRBJ2-1
CDR3 protein: CSARPSGYSYNEQFF
CDR3 DNA: TGCAGTGCTAGGCCTAGCGGGTACTCCTACAATGAGCAGTTCTTC

V gene: TRBV6-2/TRBV6-3
clone size: .
CDR3 length: 18
D gene: .
J gene: TRBJ2-6
CDR3 protein: CASSPPRVMSSGANVLTF
CDR3 DNA: TGTGCCAGCAGCCCTCCTAGAGTTATGAGCTCTGGGGCCAACGTCCTGACTTTC

V gene: TRBV20-1
clone size: many
CDR3 length: 14
D gene: TRBD1
J gene: TRBJ2-1
CDR3 protein: CSADRDRGQNEQFF
CDR3 DNA: TGCAGTGCTGACCGGGACAGGGGGCAGAATGAGCAGTTCTTC

V gene: TRBV10-3
clone size: .
CDR3 length: 17
D gene: .
J gene: TRBJ2-3
CDR3 protein: CAISGGDLPGPTDTQYF
CDR3 DNA: TGTGCCATCAGTGGGGGGGACCTCCCGGGGCCCACAGATACGCAGTATTTT

V gene: TRBV15
clone size: once
CDR3 length: 15
D gene: .
J gene: TRBJ1-2
CDR3 protein: CATSTNRVTYGGYTF
CDR3 DNA: TGTGCCACCAGCACCAACAGGGTCACTTACGGTGGCTACACCTTC

V gene: TRBV5-1
clone size: few
CDR3 length: 16
D gene: TRBD2
J gene: TRBJ2-1
CDR3 protein: CASTVTSGTLYNEQFF
CDR3 DNA: TGCGCCAGCACAGTGACTAGCGGGACATTATACAATGAGCAGTTCTTC

V gene: TRBV6-5
clone size: many
CDR3 length: 16
D gene: .
J gene: TRBJ2-5
CDR3 protein: CASSYWDLRERETQYF
CDR3 DNA: TGTGCCAGCAGTTACTGGGACTTGCGGGAACGGGAGACCCAGTACTTC

V gene: TRBV12-3/TRBV12-4
clone size: few
CDR3 length: 15
D gene: .
J gene: TRBJ2-7
CDR3 protein: CASSFRAESSYEQYF
CDR3 DNA: TGTGCCAGCAGTTTCCGGGCCGAGAGCTCCTACGAGCAGTACTTC

V gene: TRBV10-1
clone size: .
CDR3 length: 13
D gene: .
J gene: TRBJ2-5
CDR3 protein: CASSAGERETQYF
CDR3 DNA: TGCGCCAGCAGCGCCGGGGAGAGAGAGACCCAGTACTTC

V gene: TRBV12-3/TRBV12-4
clone size: .
CDR3 length: 13
D gene: TRBD2
J gene: TRBJ2-7
CDR3 protein: CASSPGGKYEQYF
CDR3 DNA: TGTGCCAGCAGCCCGGGGGGTAAGTACGAGCAGTACTTC

V gene: TRBV20-1
clone size: few
CDR3 length: 16
D gene: .
J gene: TRBJ2-7
CDR3 protein: CSARDPRQGTFYEQYF
CDR3 DNA: TGCAGTGCTAGAGACCCCCGGCAGGGGACGTTCTACGAGCAGTACTTC

V gene: TRBV12-3/TRBV12-4
clone size: few
CDR3 length: 14
D gene: .
J gene: TRBJ2-5
CDR3 protein: CASSPPVGQETQYF
CDR3 DNA: TGTGCCAGCAGTCCCCCCGTTGGCCAAGAGACCCAGTACTTC

V gene: TRBV7-9
clone size: .
CDR3 length: 15
D gene: TRBD2
J gene: TRBJ2-3
CDR3 protein: CASSPWTSGTDTQYF
CDR3 DNA: TGTGCCAGCAGCCCCTGGACTAGCGGGACAGATACGCAGTATTTT

V gene: TRBV5-6
clone size: .
CDR3 length: 11
D gene: .
J gene: TRBJ2-7
CDR3 protein: CASSLREQQYF
CDR3 DNA: TGTGCCAGCAGCTTGAGGGAACAGCAGTACTTC

V gene: TRBV10-3
clone size: .
CDR3 length: 12
D gene: .
J gene: TRBJ2-3
CDR3 protein: CAISESADTQYF
CDR3 DNA: TGTGCCATCAGTGAGTCTGCAGATACGCAGTATTTT

V gene: TRBV20-1
clone size: few
CDR3 length: 17
D gene: .
J gene: TRBJ2-3
CDR3 protein: CSANRRSGYTRPDTQYF
CDR3 DNA: TGCAGTGCGAACCGTCGATCGGGCTACACCCGCCCAGATACGCAGTATTTT

V gene: TRBV3-1
clone size: many
CDR3 length: 17
D gene: .
J gene: TRBJ2-7
CDR3 protein: CASSQGSLSASSYEQYF
CDR3 DNA: TGTGCCAGCAGCCAAGGATCGCTTTCGGCAAGCTCCTACGAGCAGTACTTC

V gene: TRBV29-1
clone size: few
CDR3 length: 14
D gene: .
J gene: TRBJ2-2
CDR3 protein: CSVTSKSWAGELFF
CDR3 DNA: TGCAGCGTTACTTCCAAATCGTGGGCCGGGGAGCTGTTTTTT

V gene: TRBV20-1
clone size: .
CDR3 length: 11
D gene: .
J gene: TRBJ1-1
CDR3 protein: CSARRRVQAFF
CDR3 DNA: TGCAGTGCTAGACGGAGAGTACAAGCTTTCTTT

V gene: TRBV29-1
clone size: few
CDR3 length: 12
D gene: TRBD1
J gene: TRBJ1-6
CDR3 protein: CSVPGQGGALHF
CDR3 DNA: TGCAGCGTCCCGGGACAGGGTGGGGCCCTCCACTTT

V gene: TRBV29-1
clone size: .
CDR3 length: 16
D gene: TRBD2
J gene: TRBJ2-3
CDR3 protein: CSIDQTSVGRTDTQYF
CDR3 DNA: TGCAGCATTGATCAAACTAGCGTAGGACGCACAGATACGCAGTATTTT

V gene: TRBV20-1
clone size: few
CDR3 length: 16
D gene: TRBD2
J gene: TRBJ2-1
CDR3 protein: CSAGTSGRAVYNEQFF
CDR3 DNA: TGCAGTGCGGGGACTAGCGGGAGGGCCGTCTACAATGAGCAGTTCTTC

V gene: TRBV7-2
clone size: .
CDR3 length: 16
D gene: .
J gene: TRBJ1-5
CDR3 protein: CASSLVSEWSNQPQHF
CDR3 DNA: TGTGCCAGCAGCTTAGTATCAGAGTGGTCGAATCAGCCCCAGCATTTT

V gene: TRBV29-1
clone size: few
CDR3 length: 14
D gene: .
J gene: TRBJ1-1
CDR3 protein: CSVEDRRVNTEAFF
CDR3 DNA: TGCAGCGTTGAAGACCGACGGGTGAACACTGAAGCTTTCTTT

V gene: TRBV7-8
clone size: few
CDR3 length: 15
D gene: .
J gene: TRBJ1-1
CDR3 protein: CASSSTGQQWTEAFF
CDR3 DNA: TGTGCCAGCAGCTCCACAGGGCAACAATGGACTGAAGCTTTCTTT

V gene: TRBV19
clone size: few
CDR3 length: 13
D gene: .
J gene: TRBJ2-2
CDR3 protein: CAATQPNTGELFF
CDR3 DNA: TGTGCCGCAACCCAACCGAACACCGGGGAGCTGTTTTTT

V gene: TRBV6-2/TRBV6-3
clone size: few
CDR3 length: 15
D gene: .
J gene: TRBJ1-2
CDR3 protein: CASRDPREMLDGYTF
CDR3 DNA: TGTGCCAGCAGAGACCCCAGGGAGATGTTGGATGGCTACACCTTC

V gene: TRBV7-2
clone size: .
CDR3 length: 14
D gene: .
J gene: TRBJ2-7
CDR3 protein: CASSLVRTQYEQYF
CDR3 DNA: TGTGCCAGCAGCTTAGTTCGGACACAGTACGAGCAGTACTTC

V gene: TRBV3-1
clone size: .
CDR3 length: 16
D gene: TRBD1
J gene: TRBJ2-1
CDR3 protein: CASSDLFRDRGGEQFF
CDR3 DNA: TGTGCCAGCAGCGACCTCTTCCGGGACAGGGGGGGTGAGCAGTTCTTC

V gene: TRBV9
clone size: few
CDR3 length: 11
D gene: .
J gene: TRBJ1-1
CDR3 protein: CASSVAVEAFF
CDR3 DNA: TGTGCCAGCAGTGTCGCGGTTGAAGCTTTCTTT

V gene: TRBV29-1
clone size: .
CDR3 length: 15
D gene: .
J gene: TRBJ1-2
CDR3 protein: CSVSPGTRANYGYTF
CDR3 DNA: TGCAGCGTTTCACCGGGGACAAGAGCTAACTATGGCTACACCTTC

V gene: TRBV5-1
clone size: .
CDR3 length: 14
D gene: .
J gene: TRBJ1-4
CDR3 protein: CASSYGSTNEKLFF
CDR3 DNA: TGCGCCAGCAGCTATGGGTCAACTAATGAAAAACTGTTTTTT

V gene: TRBV27
clone size: .
CDR3 length: 11
D gene: .
J gene: TRBJ2-1
CDR3 protein: CASIDYNEQFF
CDR3 DNA: TGTGCCAGCATCGACTACAATGAGCAGTTCTTC

V gene: TRBV10-3
clone size: .
CDR3 length: 13
D gene: .
J gene: TRBJ2-7
CDR3 protein: CAISWAAAYEQYF
CDR3 DNA: TGTGCCATCAGTTGGGCGGCTGCCTACGAGCAGTACTTC

V gene: TRBV29-1
clone size: .
CDR3 length: 12
D gene: .
J gene: TRBJ1-1
CDR3 protein: CSARVAYTEAFF
CDR3 DNA: TGCAGCGCCCGAGTCGCCTACACTGAAGCTTTCTTT

V gene: TRBV19
clone size: .
CDR3 length: 14
D gene: .
J gene: TRBJ1-1
CDR3 protein: CASSIKDRNTEAFF
CDR3 DNA: TGTGCCAGTAGTATAAAGGATCGGAACACTGAAGCTTTCTTT

V gene: TRBV18
clone size: .
CDR3 length: 14
D gene: .
J gene: TRBJ2-7
CDR3 protein: CASSPPPGSYEQYF
CDR3 DNA: TGTGCCAGCTCACCACCCCCCGGCTCCTACGAGCAGTACTTC

V gene: TRBV27
clone size: few
CDR3 length: 13
D gene: .
J gene: TRBJ2-5
CDR3 protein: CASSLSDSSVQYF
CDR3 DNA: TGTGCCAGCAGTTTATCGGACTCTAGCGTCCAGTACTTC

V gene: TRBV5-1
clone size: .
CDR3 length: 14
D gene: TRBD1
J gene: TRBJ2-1
CDR3 protein: CASSTGAYQDEQFF
CDR3 DNA: TGCGCCAGCAGCACAGGGGCCTACCAGGATGAGCAGTTCTTC

V gene: TRBV10-3
clone size: .
CDR3 length: 15
D gene: .
J gene: TRBJ2-7
CDR3 protein: CAISESVQLSYEQYF
CDR3 DNA: TGTGCCATCAGTGAATCTGTACAGCTCTCCTACGAGCAGTACTTC

V gene: TRBV12-3/TRBV12-4
clone size: few
CDR3 length: 14
D gene: TRBD2
J gene: TRBJ2-1
CDR3 protein: CASSFSGRRNEQFF
CDR3 DNA: TGTGCCAGCAGTTTTAGCGGGAGAAGAAATGAGCAGTTCTTC

V gene: TRBV7-8
clone size: few
CDR3 length: 19
D gene: .
J gene: TRBJ2-6
CDR3 protein: CASSLRQGFTRPGANVLTF
CDR3 DNA: TGTGCCAGCAGCTTACGGCAGGGGTTTACCCGGCCTGGGGCCAACGTCCTGACTTTC

V gene: TRBV7-8
clone size: .
CDR3 length: 17
D gene: TRBD2
J gene: TRBJ2-7
CDR3 protein: CASSLLPGLAGEYEQYF
CDR3 DNA: TGTGCCAGCAGCTTACTACCTGGACTAGCGGGGGAGTACGAGCAGTACTTC

V gene: TRBV11-2
clone size: few
CDR3 length: 14
D gene: .
J gene: TRBJ1-2
CDR3 protein: CASSSLSDGYGYTF
CDR3 DNA: TGTGCCAGCAGCTCATTGAGTGACGGGTATGGCTACACCTTC

V gene: TRBV9
clone size: few
CDR3 length: 15
D gene: TRBD1
J gene: TRBJ2-7
CDR3 protein: CASTPGTGGSYEQYF
CDR3 DNA: TGTGCCAGCACACCGGGGACAGGGGGCTCCTACGAGCAGTACTTC

V gene: TRBV7-6
clone size: .
CDR3 length: 17
D gene: TRBD2
J gene: TRBJ2-7
CDR3 protein: CASSLEFGASGIYEQYF
CDR3 DNA: TGTGCCAGCAGCTTAGAGTTTGGGGCTAGCGGGATCTACGAGCAGTACTTC

V gene: TRBV4-2
clone size: few
CDR3 length: 16
D gene: TRBD1
J gene: TRBJ1-6
CDR3 protein: CASSQDRDIRNSPLHF
CDR3 DNA: TGTGCCAGCAGCCAGGACAGGGACATAAGAAATTCACCCCTCCACTTT

V gene: TRBV12-3/TRBV12-4
clone size: few
CDR3 length: 11
D gene: .
J gene: TRBJ1-1
CDR3 protein: CASRHRTEAFF
CDR3 DNA: TGTGCCAGCAGGCATCGAACTGAAGCTTTCTTT

V gene: TRBV5-1
clone size: .
CDR3 length: 15
D gene: TRBD1
J gene: TRBJ2-4
CDR3 protein: CASSPRGTGENIQYF
CDR3 DNA: TGCGCCAGCAGCCCTCGCGGGACAGGGGAAAACATTCAGTACTTC

V gene: TRBV6-1
clone size: .
CDR3 length: 15
D gene: TRBD1
J gene: TRBJ2-7
CDR3 protein: CASTPDRGPFAEQYF
CDR3 DNA: TGTGCCAGCACCCCGGACAGGGGGCCCTTTGCCGAGCAGTACTTC

V gene: TRBV7-2
clone size: few
CDR3 length: 15
D gene: TRBD2
J gene: TRBJ2-3
CDR3 protein: CASRRAGGRTDTQYF
CDR3 DNA: TGTGCCAGCAGGAGAGCGGGGGGGCGCACAGATACGCAGTATTTT

V gene: TRBV4-2
clone size: few
CDR3 length: 15
D gene: .
J gene: TRBJ2-6
CDR3 protein: CASSRADSGANVLTF
CDR3 DNA: TGTGCCAGCAGCCGGGCGGACTCTGGGGCCAACGTCCTGACTTTC

V gene: TRBV10-3
clone size: few
CDR3 length: 19
D gene: TRBD1
J gene: TRBJ2-6
CDR3 protein: CAILGEKGQGNSGANVLTF
CDR3 DNA: TGTGCCATCCTGGGGGAAAAGGGACAGGGGAACTCTGGGGCCAACGTCCTGACTTTC

V gene: TRBV3-1
clone size: .
CDR3 length: 13
D gene: TRBD1
J gene: TRBJ2-3
CDR3 protein: CASSATIGGQRYF
CDR3 DNA: TGTGCCAGCAGCGCAACAATAGGGGGCCAACGGTATTTT

V gene: TRBV4-2
clone size: few
CDR3 length: 17
D gene: .
J gene: TRBJ1-6
CDR3 protein: CASSPRLGTLGSSPLHF
CDR3 DNA: TGTGCCAGCAGCCCAAGATTAGGGACTCTGGGTAGTTCACCCCTCCACTTT